The T cell receptor (beta chain) under discussion was sequenced for a study of a mutant IDH1 vaccine in newly diagnosed glioma. The CDR3 has 14 amino acids. The V gene's germline CDR1 is SNHLY and CDR2 FYNNEI. Losses at the gene ends were 7 bases for V and 5 bases for J; bases not matched to a gene: 10. Clones were sequenced by immunoSEQ multiplex PCR, and TCRdb holds only the in-frame ones, with some missing. The sample lists around 54,000 clones; about 82% were seen once. As to time point: baseline, week 1 (first vaccination visit). Treatment here: pre-vaccination baseline after standard-of-care therapy.

The sequencing here drew on PBMCs, taken from a glioma patient treated with radiotherapy, temozolomide or both. The receptor comes from a man younger than 30 with glioma. V and J are TRBV2 and TRBJ2-5; 7 nucleotides line up with TRBD2. The CDR3 DNA is TGTGCCAGCACCCCAACTGACGGGGGGGAGACCCAGTACTTC. It codes for CASTPTDGGETQYF.